Shown below are 8 T cell receptor beta chains from a single sample sequenced in a study of blood T cell repertoires in COVID-19. Measured with immunoSEQ multiplex PCR; TCRdb has only the in-frame clones, and not every one. The sample records fewer than 450,000 clones, roughly 89% being singletons. The sequencing input was peripheral blood. The receptor set was obtained from a woman younger than 35 who had recovered from COVID-19.

This chain links TRBV11-3 with TRBJ2-3; D remains ambiguous. Germline V gene data show CDR1 as SGHNT and CDR2 as YENEEA. The CDR3 spans 15 residues. Trimming cost V 1 base and J 3 bases, with 11 bases left between them. This chain's CDR3 is CASSLGAGQTDTQYF. The CDR3 nucleotides read TGTGCCAGCAGCTTAGGCGCAGGCCAGACAGATACGCAGTATTTT. Complete variable domain (other parts from reference TRBV11-3 and TRBJ2-3): EAGVVQSPRYKIIEKKQPVAFWCNPISGHNTLYWYLQNLGQGPELLIRYENEEAVDDSQLPKDRFSAERLKGVDSTLKIQPAELGDSAVYLCASSLGAGQTDTQYFGPGTRLTVL.

This clone was recorded only once. The DNA for the CDR3 is TGTGCCAGTAGTATAGACGGGGGAAGTACTGAAGCTTTCTTT. Residues: CASSIDGGSTEAFF. This sequence joins TRBV19 and TRBJ1-1; D might be TRBD1 (5 bases). V was cut by 0 bases and J by 5 bases, with 10 bases left in between. CDR3 size: 14 residues. Per germline, CDR1 LNHDA and CDR2 SQIVND (reference sequence). Drawing the rest from reference TRBV19 and TRBJ1-1, the complete variable domain is DGGITQSPKYLFRKEGQNVTLSCEQNLNHDAMYWYRQDPGQGLRLIYYSQIVNDFQKGDIAEGYSVSREKKESFPLTVTSAQKNPTAFYLCASSIDGGSTEAFFGQGTRLTVV.

This clone has only one observation. V and J are TRBV29-1 and TRBJ1-4; possible D gene TRBD1, 5 bases. With 4 bases removed from V and 10 bases from J, the gap between germline ends came to 19 bases. This CDR3 region has 14 residues. The germline V gene encodes CDR1 SQVTM and CDR2 ANQGSEA. CDR3 nucleotide sequence: TGCAGCGTTGCGGGGGATCCGGGAGGAGGAAAACTGTTTTTT. Its translation: CSVAGDPGGGKLFF.

The chain uses TRBV29-1 and TRBJ2-7, with D uncertain. The germline V gene encodes CDR1 SQVTM and CDR2 ANQGSEA. Trimming took 6 bases from V and 6 from J, leaving 9 bases between them. The CDR3 sequence is 10 residues long. The CDR3 region is CSVRSGEQYV. The CDR3 nucleotides read TGCAGCGTCCGGTCGGGCGAGCAGTACGTC.

V and J are TRBV6-5 and TRBJ1-5, with unresolved D. Germline CDR1 and CDR2: MNHEY and SVGAGI. V gave up 4 bases and J gave up 3 bases, with 13 bases separating them. CDR3 length: 15 residues. CDR3 nucleotide sequence: TGTGCCAGCAGTTCTCTTGCTAGCGTCAATCAGCCCCAGCATTTT. Residues: CASSSLASVNQPQHF.

This clone was observed a few times. This sequence joins TRBV19 and TRBJ1-3, with unresolved D. There are 14 residues in the CDR3. The V end lost 5 bases, the J end lost 2 bases, and 10 bases lay between the germline ends. Germline CDR1 and CDR2: LNHDA and SQIVND (reference sequence). DNA for the CDR3: TGTGCCAGTAGTGTGACGGGGACTGGAAACACCATATATTTT. This gives the protein CASSVTGTGNTIYF.

J is TRBJ1-1 and V is TRBV27, with no clear D. In germline, CDR1 is MNHEY, CDR2 SMNVEV (reference sequence). The CDR3 consists of 14 residues. V dropped 2 bases and J dropped 6 bases, with 13 bases sitting between them. This CDR3 is CASSLLRREAEAFF. The CDR3 coding sequence is TGTGCCAGCAGTTTACTGAGGAGGGAGGCTGAAGCTTTCTTT.

The CDR3 nucleotides read TGTGCCAGCAGCTCCCGACCGATACTAGCGTCTAGCACAGATACGCAGTATTTT. This encodes CASSSRPILASSTDTQYF. The chain uses TRBV7-9 and TRBJ2-3, with 7 bases lining up with TRBD2. The CDR3 runs 18 residues. Germline CDR1 SEHNR, CDR2 FQNEAQ (reference sequence). The J segment lost 0 bases and the V segment lost 4 bases, leaving 13 bases of the junction unmatched.